Each of the 30 T cell receptor beta chains below was sequenced from the same sample in a study of blood T cell repertoires in COVID-19. Profiled with immunoSEQ multiplex PCR; TCRdb holds only in-frame clones, not every one. The profile shows roughly 230,000 clones, about nine tenths of them singletons. What was sequenced was peripheral blood. Receptors were obtained from a man younger than 40 with COVID-19, enrolled during active disease.

The rearrangement joins TRBV5-5 to TRBJ2-1, with D perhaps TRBD2 (5 bases). CDR3 length: 14 amino acids. With 0 bases removed from V and 4 bases from J, the gap between germline ends came to 8 bases. From germline, CDR1 is SGHKS and CDR2 YYEKEE (reference sequence). In DNA form, the CDR3 reads TGTGCCAGCAGCTTGGTTGGAGGATACAATGAGCAGTTCTTC. Translated, it gives CASSLVGGYNEQFF.

This chain joins TRBV12-5 and TRBJ2-7; TRBD1 matches 7 bases. Trimming at V came to 1 base and at J to 3 bases, leaving 6 bases not matched to a gene. The CDR3 is made up of 15 amino acids. The germline CDR1 and CDR2 sequences are LGHNT and FRNRAP. The CDR3 sequence is CASGLAETGSYEQYF. The CDR3 DNA sequence: TGTGCTAGTGGTTTGGCCGAGACAGGGAGCTACGAGCAGTACTTC. Looking up the rest from reference TRBV12-5 and TRBJ2-7 gives the full variable domain: DARVTQTPRHKVTEMGQEVTMRCQPILGHNTVFWYRQTMMQGLELLAYFRNRAPLDDSGMPKDRFSAEMPDATLATLKIQPSEPRDSAVYFCASGLAETGSYEQYFGPGTRLTVT.

The table lists this clone with a count of one. This sequence joins TRBV7-6 and TRBJ2-3; 9 bases line up with TRBD1. The J segment lost 1 base and the V segment lost 3 bases, leaving 2 bases of the junction unmatched. CDR3 length: 15 residues. The V gene's germline CDR1 is SGHVS and CDR2 FNYEAQ. This CDR3 reads CASSLRTGGTDTQYF. CDR3 bases: TGTGCCAGCAGCTTGAGGACAGGGGGCACAGATACGCAGTATTTT.

The rearrangement joins TRBV5-4 to TRBJ1-1; unclear D gene. Per the germline V gene, CDR1 is SGHNT and CDR2 is YYREEE (reference sequence). This CDR3 has 15 residues. V was pared by 0 bases and J by 4 bases, with 13 bases between. The CDR3 region is CASSLARVSGTEAFF. DNA of the CDR3: TGTGCCAGCAGCTTGGCCCGAGTATCGGGCACTGAAGCTTTCTTT.

The J gene is TRBJ1-1, the V gene TRBV7-6, with 7 bases matching TRBD1. Germline V gene lookup returns CDR1 SGHVS and CDR2 FNYEAQ. The CDR3 is 15 amino acids. Losses at the gene ends were 5 bases for V and 0 bases for J; bases not matched to a gene: 6. DNA of the CDR3: TGTGCCAGCAGCCCCCAGGGACAGCTGAACACTGAAGCTTTCTTT. This encodes CASSPQGQLNTEAFF.

The genes are TRBV2 and TRBJ1-1; 8 positions agree with TRBD1. Germline lookup yields CDR1 SNHLY and CDR2 FYNNEI. CDR3 length equals 15 residues. The trim removed 2 bases at V and 4 bases at J, leaving 6 bases unmatched. CDR3 sequence (DNA): TGTGCCAGCAGTGAATTGGTGCAGGGGGCCACTGAAGCTTTCTTT. As protein: CASSELVQGATEAFF.

J is TRBJ2-5 and V is TRBV7-3; D ambiguous. The germline CDR1 and CDR2 sequences are SGHTA and FQGTGA. CDR3 length: 15 amino acids. V lost 1 base to trimming and J lost 5 bases, with 14 bases between them. CDR3 amino acids: CASSLIPPPQETQYF. The CDR3 region has the DNA TGTGCCAGCAGCTTAATACCCCCTCCCCAGGAGACCCAGTACTTC.

Details on this clone: At one end the junction does not follow the germline gene, possibly because of a read error. V gene TRBV11-2 combines with J gene TRBJ2-1; 8 bases match TRBD2. Germline V gene lookup returns CDR1 SGHAT and CDR2 FQNNGV. The CDR3 contains 17 residues. Written as DNA, the CDR3 is TGTGCCAGCAGTTTAGCCCCATTGACGGGGGGGAACAATGAGCAGTTCTTC. Translation: CASSLAPLTGGNNEQFF.

This rearrangement joins TRBV27 to TRBJ1-3, with D maybe TRBD1 (5 bases). CDR1 is MNHEY, CDR2 SMNVEV, per germline (reference sequence). The CDR3 is 14 residues long. V was pared by 8 bases and J by 2 bases, with 13 bases between. This chain's CDR3 is CASGLLGPGNTIYF. As DNA, the CDR3 is TGTGCCAGCGGCCTTTTGGGGCCTGGAAACACCATATATTTT.

The genes are TRBV15 and TRBJ1-1; D ambiguous. Germline CDR1 and CDR2: LNHNV and YYDKDF (reference sequence). V dropped 0 bases and J dropped 4 bases, with 12 bases sitting between them. The length of the CDR3 is 15 residues. CDR3 nucleotides: TGTGCCACCAGCAGAGATCGGTATTCGGGCACTGAAGCTTTCTTT. This sequence encodes CATSRDRYSGTEAFF. Variable domain in full (rest from reference TRBV15 and TRBJ1-1): DAMVIQNPRYQVTQFGKPVTLSCSQTLNHNVMYWYQQKSSQAPKLLFHYYDKDFNNEADTPDNFQSRRPNTSFCFLDIRSPGLGDTAMYLCATSRDRYSGTEAFFGQGTRLTVV.

The V gene is TRBV2, the J gene TRBJ1-5; D gene uncertain. The CDR3 sequence is 15 residues long. The germline CDR1 and CDR2 sequences are SNHLY and FYNNEI. V shed 3 bases and J shed 2 bases, with 11 bases lying between them. CDR3: CASSEAGVRNQPQHF. CDR3 DNA: TGTGCCAGCAGTGAGGCCGGGGTCCGCAATCAGCCCCAGCATTTT.

A note on this clone: A junction end diverges from the germline sequence, so it may reflect a read error. The CDR3 sequence: CASTEGPGSNYGYTF. In DNA form, the CDR3 reads TGTGCCAGCACTGAAGGTCCGGGGTCTAACTATGGCTACACCTTC. The chain employs TRBV2 and TRBJ1-2; D is unresolved. Germline CDR1 is SNHLY and CDR2 is FYNNEI. This CDR3 comprises 15 residues. Full variable domain (outside the CDR3, taken from reference TRBV2 and TRBJ1-2): EPEVTQTPSHQVTQMGQEVILRCVPISNHLYFYWYRQILGQKVEFLVSFYNNEISEKSEIFDDQFSVERPDGSNFTLKIRSTKLEDSAMYFCASTEGPGSNYGYTFGSGTRLTVV.

The rearrangement uses TRBV19 and TRBJ1-2; 7 nucleotides agree with TRBD1. The CDR3 sequence is 15 residues long. Germline values: CDR1 LNHDA, CDR2 SQIVND (reference sequence). The V segment lost 6 bases and the J segment 0 bases; nucleotides outside the gene matches: 7. The CDR3 loop is CASRSRGASNYGYTF. The CDR3 region has the DNA TGTGCCAGTAGATCCAGGGGGGCTTCTAACTATGGCTACACCTTC.

The chain employs TRBV6-2 or TRBV6-3 and TRBJ1-6; TRBD1 agrees at 7 bases. The CDR3 is made up of 16 amino acids. Trimming removed 0 bases from V and 14 bases from J; junction bases left unmatched: 13. CDR1 MNHEY and CDR2 SVGEGT come from the germline V gene. DNA for the CDR3: TGTGCCAGCAGTTACTCGAGTGATGGGACAGCCGTAACCCTCCACTTT. This translates into CASSYSSDGTAVTLHF.

The chain couples TRBV14 to TRBJ2-3; maybe TRBD2 (6 bases). The CDR3 sequence is 15 residues long. Germline V gives CDR1 SGHDN, CDR2 FVKESK. V lost 2 bases and J 4 bases, leaving 13 bases between the germline ends. CDR3 nucleotide sequence: TGTGCCAGCAGCCAACTCGCGGGGTATTCAGATACGCAGTATTTT. Translation gives CASSQLAGYSDTQYF.

The chain combines TRBV7-9 with TRBJ2-7; TRBD1 is a possible D gene (5 bases). Trimming pared 1 base from V and 1 base from J, leaving 14 bases between. From germline, CDR1 is SEHNR and CDR2 FQNEAQ (reference sequence). This CDR3 contains 16 residues. Here the CDR3 DNA reads TGTGCCAGCAGCTTAGGAGGCTCAGGGTGGTCCTACGAGCAGTACTTC. Translation: CASSLGGSGWSYEQYF.

V usage is TRBV18 and J usage is TRBJ2-7; TRBD2 might be the D (6 bases). Germline CDR1 is KGHSH and CDR2 is LQKENI. Trimming removed 3 bases from V and 2 bases from J, with 11 bases in between. This CDR3 region has 14 residues. The CDR3 bases are TGTGCCAGCTCACCTGTGGGGGGACCCTACGAGCAGTACTTC. Translation gives CASSPVGGPYEQYF.

The chain carries TRBV5-4 and TRBJ2-5; D is perhaps TRBD1 (6 bases). There are 14 residues in the CDR3. The germline V and J ends were trimmed by 2 bases and 5 bases, with 13 bases remaining between them. Germline CDR1 reads SGHNT; CDR2 reads YYREEE (reference sequence). CDR3 residues: CASSFSFQGETQYF. The CDR3 DNA reads TGTGCCAGCAGCTTTTCCTTCCAGGGGGAGACCCAGTACTTC.

The gene calls are TRBV19 and TRBJ1-6, with 7 bases aligning to TRBD1. The V gene end was trimmed by 5 bases and the J gene end by 7 bases; junction bases not matched to a gene: 8. The CDR3 contains 15 residues. The germline CDR1 and CDR2 sequences are LNHDA and SQIVND (reference sequence). The CDR3 region is CASSYPPGQNSPLHF. The CDR3 region has the DNA TGTGCCAGTAGTTACCCTCCGGGACAGAATTCACCCCTCCACTTT.

The chain recombines TRBV10-3 with TRBJ1-5; D is unclear. V was clipped by 3 bases and J by 9 bases, with 12 bases between them. CDR3 length equals 13 residues. Germline V gene lookup returns CDR1 ENHRY and CDR2 SYGVKD. Here the CDR3 reads CAISEDILPPQHF. For the CDR3, the DNA is TGTGCCATCAGTGAAGACATTCTTCCGCCCCAGCATTTT.

The genes are TRBV10-2 and TRBJ1-5; TRBD1 might be the D (5 bases). CDR3 length equals 12 residues. The V and J ends lost 6 bases and 5 bases respectively, with 8 bases between them. The germline CDR1 and CDR2 sequences are WSHSY and SAAADI. CDR3 nucleotide sequence: TGCGCCAGCAGGGACACATATCAGCCCCAGCATTTT. Translating gives CASRDTYQPQHF.

The chain joins TRBV6-5 to TRBJ1-1; no firm D call. The ends were cut back, 2 bases at V and 2 bases at J, with 6 bases in the middle. Germline CDR1 MNHEY, CDR2 SVGAGI. This CDR3 comprises 13 residues. CDR3 amino acids: CASSYTTNTEAFF. The CDR3 DNA is TGTGCCAGCAGTTACACCACAAACACTGAAGCTTTCTTT.

The CDR3 protein is CASSFSSGGDTQYF. DNA for the CDR3: TGTGCCAGCAGCTTTTCCAGCGGGGGGGATACGCAGTATTTT. The chain couples TRBV7-9 to TRBJ2-3; 9 nucleotides line up with TRBD2. Germline V gives CDR1 SEHNR, CDR2 FQNEAQ (reference sequence). The CDR3 is 14 amino acids. V trimming: 3 bases; J trimming: 6 bases; junction bases outside the gene matches: 4.

The chain has TRBV11-1 and TRBJ2-1; possible D gene TRBD1, 6 bases. The V and J ends lost 2 bases and 9 bases respectively, with 11 bases between them. The length of the CDR3 is 13 residues. Germline values: CDR1 SGHAT, CDR2 FQDESV (reference sequence). CDR3 in DNA: TGTGCCAGCAGCTTATCCAGGGGCGGTGAGCAGTTCTTC. This translates into CASSLSRGGEQFF.

This chain joins TRBV10-3 and TRBJ1-1; D is undetermined. The V end was cut by 7 bases, the J end by 0 bases, with 9 bases between. This CDR3 contains 13 residues. CDR1 and CDR2 from the germline V gene are ENHRY and SYGVKD. The CDR3 loop is CAINLEMNTEAFF. DNA of the CDR3: TGTGCCATCAATCTTGAGATGAACACTGAAGCTTTCTTT.

The genes are TRBV2 and TRBJ1-5; 8 bases line up with TRBD1. The germline V gene has CDR1 SNHLY and CDR2 FYNNEI. The CDR3 spans 14 residues. V was clipped by 3 bases and J by 5 bases; unmatched bases: 3. The CDR3, as DNA: TGTGCCAGCAGTGAGTCGACAGGGGATCAGCCCCAGCATTTT. Encoded protein: CASSESTGDQPQHF. Looking up the rest from reference TRBV2 and TRBJ1-5 gives the full variable domain: EPEVTQTPSHQVTQMGQEVILRCVPISNHLYFYWYRQILGQKVEFLVSFYNNEISEKSEIFDDQFSVERPDGSNFTLKIRSTKLEDSAMYFCASSESTGDQPQHFGDGTRLSIL.

The chain recombines TRBV9 with TRBJ1-6, with D unclear. This CDR3 is built from 15 residues. Trimming cost V 3 bases and J 6 bases, with 13 bases left between them. The V gene's germline CDR1 is SGDLS and CDR2 YYNGEE. The CDR3 is CASSARLGSNSPLHF. DNA for the CDR3: TGTGCCAGCAGCGCCCGGTTGGGCAGTAATTCACCCCTCCACTTT.

The J gene is TRBJ2-1, the V gene TRBV6-2 or TRBV6-3, with D uncertain. Trimming cost V 6 bases and J 6 bases, with 12 bases left between them. Germline V gives CDR1 MNHEY, CDR2 SVGEGT. The CDR3 extends over 13 amino acids. Here the CDR3 DNA reads TGTGCCAGCAGCCGAGGAACACCCAATGAGCAGTTCTTC. This codes for CASSRGTPNEQFF.

V and J are TRBV6-5 and TRBJ2-5, with 9 positions matching TRBD2. The CDR3 contains 14 residues. V lost 6 bases to trimming and J lost 2 bases; unmatched junction nucleotides: 4. Germline V gene sequence: CDR1 MNHEY, CDR2 SVGAGI. The CDR3 region is CASSPSGGQETQYF. CDR3 DNA: TGTGCCAGCAGCCCCAGCGGGGGGCAAGAGACCCAGTACTTC.

The J gene is TRBJ2-1, the V gene TRBV27; TRBD1 aligns across 7 bases. The length of the CDR3 is 16 residues. Germline CDR1 and CDR2: MNHEY and SMNVEV (reference sequence). V shed 4 bases and J 0 bases; nucleotides not matched to a gene: 6. CDR3 in DNA: TGTGCCAGCAGTTCAGGGGGACGCAGCTCCTACAATGAGCAGTTCTTC. Its translation: CASSSGGRSSYNEQFF.